This T cell receptor beta chain originates from a study of T cells in Graves' hyperthyroidism and ophthalmopathy. Study findings and constraints: Before onset, ophthalmopathy was predicted by the model a median roughly 6.4 months earlier. Most thyroid clonotypes with frequency above 0.001 were detected in blood.

For this clonotype: Antigen: not known.

Participants, patients aged 18 to 65, had newly diagnosed hyperthyroidism with a duration under 2 months. V lost 4 bases, J lost 1 base, and 13 bases lay in between. Germline CDR1 is ENHRY and CDR2 is SYGVKD. This CDR3 spans 15 amino acids. There were TCR beta CDR3 regions amplified from RNA transcripts. First-round RT-PCR of the TCR CDR3 relied on the HTBI primer set. TCRdb re-called the multiplex PCR reads with MiXCR, one entry per CDR3 protein. The sample shows 750,000 to 900,000 distinct CDR3 sequences, over 35% of them seen only once. The chain is built from TRBV10-3 and TRBJ1-1; tentative D call: TRBD1 (5 bases). The specimen sequenced was blood. This TCR was sampled from a man aged 18 to 29 with Graves' hyperthyroidism. The CDR3 nucleotides read TGTGCCATCAGTGCTAGAATGAGGGGGAACACTGAAGCTTTCTTT. Amino acid sequence: CAISARMRGNTEAFF.